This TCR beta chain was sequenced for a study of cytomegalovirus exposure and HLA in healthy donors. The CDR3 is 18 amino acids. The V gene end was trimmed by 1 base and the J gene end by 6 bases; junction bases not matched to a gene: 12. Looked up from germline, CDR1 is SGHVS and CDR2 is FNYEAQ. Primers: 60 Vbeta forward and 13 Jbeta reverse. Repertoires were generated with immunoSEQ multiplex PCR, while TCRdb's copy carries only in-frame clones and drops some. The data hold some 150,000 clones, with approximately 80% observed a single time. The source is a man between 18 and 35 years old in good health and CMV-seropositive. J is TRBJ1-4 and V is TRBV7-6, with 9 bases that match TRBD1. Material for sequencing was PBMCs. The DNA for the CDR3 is TGTGCCAGCAGCTTAGATCCGGCACACAACAGGGGGCATGAAAAACTGTTTTTT. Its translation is CASSLDPAHNRGHEKLFF.